A single sample is the source of the 17 T cell receptor beta chains below, sequenced in a study of a mutant IDH1 vaccine in newly diagnosed glioma. The time point: baseline, week 1 (first vaccination visit). This sample's treatment: pre-vaccination baseline after standard-of-care therapy. Clones were sequenced by immunoSEQ multiplex PCR, and TCRdb holds only the in-frame ones, with some missing. The data show tens of thousands of clones, over 75% seen once. The source material was PBMCs, sampled from a glioma patient treated with radiotherapy, temozolomide or both. These receptors were collected from a man aged 35-49 years with glioma. Some clones in this sample may be carry-over from other donors' samples.

V gene TRBV4-2 combines with J gene TRBJ1-2; 9 nucleotides line up with TRBD1. CDR1 LGHNA and CDR2 YNFKEQ come from the germline V gene. There are 16 residues in the CDR3. V lost 4 bases, J lost 2 bases, and 8 bases stayed unmatched. The CDR3 reads CASSRPPGQGNYGYTF. CDR3 nucleotide sequence: TGTGCCAGCAGCCGACCACCGGGACAGGGAAACTATGGCTACACCTTC.

J is TRBJ2-7 and V is TRBV6-5; D not certain. Trimming removed 5 bases at V and 0 bases at J, with 11 bases between. The CDR3 covers 14 residues. Germline CDR1 is MNHEY and CDR2 is SVGAGI. The CDR3 DNA reads as TGTGCCAGCAGTCCCTATCGAGGCTCCTACGAGCAGTACTTC. Translation: CASSPYRGSYEQYF.

V is TRBV5-1 and J is TRBJ2-2; the D is unclear. Trimming stripped 5 bases from V and 4 bases from J, with 12 bases between. Germline CDR1 SGHRS, CDR2 YFSETQ. CDR3 size: 14 residues. CDR3 DNA: TGCGCCAGCAGGGTGGCTGGTGGCACCGGGGAGCTGTTTTTT. Translated: CASRVAGGTGELFF.

The chain employs TRBV27 and TRBJ1-3; no clear D. The CDR3 sequence is 13 residues long. CDR1 is MNHEY and CDR2 is SMNVEV in the germline V gene (reference sequence). The V end lost 3 bases, the J end lost 2 bases, and 5 bases lay between the germline ends. DNA of the CDR3: TGTGCCAGCAGTTTGGCTCCTGGAAACACCATATATTTT. This sequence encodes CASSLAPGNTIYF.

The chain recombines TRBV27 with TRBJ1-6, with 10 bases fitting TRBD1. The CDR3 extends over 15 amino acids. J lost 6 bases, V lost 3 bases, and 2 bases had no gene match. Germline V CDR1 and CDR2: MNHEY, SMNVEV (reference sequence). The CDR3 nucleotides are TGTGCCAGCAGTTTGCGGACAGGGGGTAATTCACCCCTCCACTTT. Protein sequence: CASSLRTGGNSPLHF.

The J gene is TRBJ1-5, the V gene TRBV6-1, with 7 bases that match TRBD1. The length of the CDR3 is 14 residues. The germline gives CDR1 MNHNS, CDR2 SASEGT. The V segment lost 6 bases and the J segment 6 bases; nucleotides outside the gene matches: 8. The CDR3 sequence is CASRPTGAGQPQHF. The CDR3 DNA follows: TGTGCCAGCAGACCTACAGGGGCGGGTCAGCCCCAGCATTTT.

This rearrangement joins TRBV6-1 to TRBJ2-7; a possible D gene is TRBD2 (6 bases). Trimming took off 7 bases at V and 6 bases at J, with 22 bases between the two ends. The CDR3 loop spans 15 amino acids. Germline V gene data show CDR1 as MNHNS and CDR2 as SASEGT. The CDR3 loop is CASTTSGRSGREQYF. The CDR3 coding sequence is TGTGCCAGCACCACGTCCGGGCGTAGCGGCCGCGAGCAGTACTTC.

The DNA for the CDR3 is TGCGCCAGCAATTCCGGGACAGCGGGAAACACCATATATTTT. Its translation is CASNSGTAGNTIYF. The V call is TRBV5-1, the J call TRBJ1-3, with 7 positions matching TRBD1. This CDR3 is 14 amino acids long. Germline trimming cut 6 bases from V and 4 bases from J; bases unmatched to any gene: 7. CDR1 and CDR2 (germline): SGHRS, YFSETQ.

This chain uses TRBV30 with TRBJ1-5; TRBD1 might be the D (5 bases). The V end was cut by 0 bases, the J end by 5 bases, with 14 bases between. Germline V gene lookup returns CDR1 GTSNPN and CDR2 SVGIG (reference sequence). The CDR3 contains 15 residues. CDR3 in amino acids: CAWSVNGLGDQPQHF. The CDR3 bases are TGTGCCTGGAGTGTAAACGGGTTAGGGGATCAGCCCCAGCATTTT.

The V and J genes are TRBV5-8 and TRBJ1-5; tentatively, D is TRBD1 (5 bases). Germline CDR1 SGHTS, CDR2 YDEGEE. The CDR3 is 16 amino acids. V dropped 6 bases and J dropped 2 bases, with 18 bases sitting between them. CDR3 in amino acids: CASKDRDLEGNQPQHF. For the CDR3, the DNA is TGTGCCAGCAAAGACCGGGACTTAGAGGGCAATCAGCCCCAGCATTTT.

This rearrangement joins TRBV30 to TRBJ2-3; possibly TRBD2 for D (6 bases). The CDR3 covers 15 residues. Per germline, CDR1 GTSNPN and CDR2 SVGIG (reference sequence). V dropped 5 bases and J dropped 0 bases, with 15 bases sitting between them. The CDR3 reads CAWGQGGTSTDTQYF. CDR3 coding DNA: TGTGCCTGGGGGCAAGGCGGGACCAGCACAGATACGCAGTATTTT. Combining the CDR3 with reference TRBV30 and TRBJ2-3 gives the whole variable domain SQTIHQWPATLVQPVGSPLSLECTVEGTSNPNLYWYRQAAGRGLQLLFYSVGIGQISSEVPQNLSASRPQDRQFILSSKKLLLSDSGFYLCAWGQGGTSTDTQYFGPGTRLTVL.

The J gene is TRBJ1-3, the V gene TRBV5-4, with D uncertain. Germline loops: CDR1 SGHNT, CDR2 YYREEE (reference sequence). Trimming stripped 2 bases from V and 5 bases from J, with 17 bases between. The CDR3 is 16 residues long. CDR3 protein: CASSFTGSLIRNTIYF. The CDR3 DNA is TGTGCCAGCAGCTTCACCGGCAGCCTGATAAGAAACACCATATATTTT. Full variable domain (missing parts from reference TRBV5-4 and TRBJ1-3): ETGVTQSPTHLIKTRGQQVTLRCSSQSGHNTVSWYQQALGQGPQFIFQYYREEENGRGNFPPRFSGLQFPNYSSELNVNALELDDSALYLCASSFTGSLIRNTIYFGEGSWLTVV.

The table lists this clone with a few counts. V usage is TRBV5-4 and J usage is TRBJ2-7; D possibly uses TRBD1 or TRBD2 (5 bases each). The CDR3 has 13 amino acids. Per the germline V gene, CDR1 is SGHNT and CDR2 is YYREEE (reference sequence). Between the trimmed V and J ends, which lost 4 bases and 4 bases, there was a span of 12 bases. The CDR3 DNA follows: TGTGCCAGCAGCCGGGACCCCGGGTACGAGCAGTACTTC. Translation: CASSRDPGYEQYF.

V is TRBV7-8 and J is TRBJ1-1; D not resolved. Germline loops: CDR1 SGHVS, CDR2 FQNEAQ. CDR3 length: 14 residues. V was trimmed by 2 bases and J by 2 bases, leaving 9 bases between them. The CDR3 protein is CASSLFGTNTEAFF. The CDR3 DNA reads TGTGCCAGCAGCTTATTCGGTACTAACACTGAAGCTTTCTTT.

The V call is TRBV13, the J call TRBJ2-7; D is perhaps TRBD2 (7 bases). V dropped 4 bases and J dropped 3 bases, with 19 bases sitting between them. CDR3 length: 16 residues. Germline V lookup: CDR1 PRHDT, CDR2 FYEKMQ (reference sequence). CDR3 in amino acids: CASSSQMAGAIYEQYF. The CDR3 DNA follows: TGTGCCAGCAGCTCCCAGATGGCGGGGGCGATCTACGAGCAGTACTTC.

The rearrangement links TRBV5-1 to TRBJ1-6; D unresolved. Germline V lookup: CDR1 SGHRS, CDR2 YFSETQ. The CDR3 extends over 15 amino acids. V was trimmed by 0 bases and J by 7 bases, leaving 11 bases between them. The CDR3 reads CASSLDSVGNSPLHF. The CDR3 DNA sequence: TGCGCCAGCAGCTTGGACAGCGTTGGGAATTCACCCCTCCACTTT.

The V and J genes are TRBV30 and TRBJ1-2; D not resolved. V lost 4 bases to trimming and J lost 2 bases, with 5 bases between them. The CDR3 consists of 11 residues. The V gene's germline CDR1 is GTSNPN and CDR2 SVGIG (reference sequence). The CDR3 protein is CAWNENYGYTF. CDR3 coding DNA: TGTGCCTGGAATGAGAACTATGGCTACACCTTC. The variable domain in full, with the rest retrieved from reference TRBV30 and TRBJ1-2, is SQTIHQWPATLVQPVGSPLSLECTVEGTSNPNLYWYRQAAGRGLQLLFYSVGIGQISSEVPQNLSASRPQDRQFILSSKKLLLSDSGFYLCAWNENYGYTFGSGTRLTVV.